The clone carrying this T cell receptor (beta chain) was seen at least ten times. Time point indicated: after trial treatment. Treatment noted: LDRT plus nivolumab, ipilimumab, low-dose cyclophosphamide and aspirin (RACIN trial). The data stem from a study of low-dose radiotherapy and immunotherapy resistance in tumors. For the study at large: Every two weeks, one day ahead of radiation and immunotherapy, cyclophosphamide 200 mg/m2 was given (intravenously). Patients took 300 mg oral aspirin daily for four cycles from cycle 1 day 1.

TCRs were amplified for about 18 PCR cycles with a constant-region primer and V-primer adapter. MiXCR, applied by TCRdb to the reads, yields one record per CDR3 protein. The sample holds roughly 52,000 distinct CDR3 sequences, approximately 31% seen once. This CDR3 comprises 13 residues. Trimming took 4 bases from V and 5 from J, leaving 12 bases between them. In germline, CDR1 is MNHEY, CDR2 SMNVEV (reference sequence). The sequence was obtained from a male donor with rectosigmoid adenocarcinoma. V gene TRBV27 combines with J gene TRBJ2-7; tentatively, D is TRBD1 (5 bases). Sequences were derived from PBMCs, sampled after low-dose radiotherapy plus immunotherapy. The CDR3 sequence is CASSYQGTNEQYF. In DNA, the CDR3 is TGTGCCAGCAGTTATCAGGGTACGAACGAGCAGTACTTC.